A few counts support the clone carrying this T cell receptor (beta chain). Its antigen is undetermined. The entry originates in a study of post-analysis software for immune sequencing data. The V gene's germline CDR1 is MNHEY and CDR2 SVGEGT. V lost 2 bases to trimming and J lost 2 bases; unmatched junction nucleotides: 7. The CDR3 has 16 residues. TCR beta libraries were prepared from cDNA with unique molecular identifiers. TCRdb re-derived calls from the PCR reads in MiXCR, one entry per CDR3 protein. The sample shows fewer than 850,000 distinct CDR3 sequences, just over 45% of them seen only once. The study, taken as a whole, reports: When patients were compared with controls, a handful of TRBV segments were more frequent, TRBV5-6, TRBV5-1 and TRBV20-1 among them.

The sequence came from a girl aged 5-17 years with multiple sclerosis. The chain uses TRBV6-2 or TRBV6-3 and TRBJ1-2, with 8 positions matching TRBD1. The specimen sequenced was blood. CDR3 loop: CASSYPGTGVNYGYTF. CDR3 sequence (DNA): TGTGCCAGCAGTTACCCTGGGACAGGCGTCAACTATGGCTACACCTTC.